This is a list of T cell receptor beta chains from one sample in a study of cytomegalovirus exposure and HLA in healthy donors. Data came from immunoSEQ multiplex PCR; TCRdb stores just in-frame clones and leaves some out. The sample yields roughly 98,000 clones, under 80% seen once. Input material: PBMCs. The receptor source for this set is a man aged 35 to 55 in good health and CMV-seronegative. The CDR3 runs from the conserved cysteine through the conserved F or W. The order of the fields is clone size, D gene, V gene, J gene, CDR3 DNA, CDR3 protein. A D gene is named only where the DNA matches it firmly. Clone size is stated in some rows and not others, as once, few, many or a class when expanded.

few	.	TRBV29-1	TRBJ2-3	TGCAGCGCAATAAATTACAGGGACAGCACAGATACGCAGTATTTT	CSAINYRDSTDTQYF
.	TRBD1	TRBV5-1	TRBJ2-4	TGCGCCAGCCGGACAGGGGGGTCAAACATTCAGTACTTC	CASRTGGSNIQYF
few	TRBD2	TRBV18	TRBJ2-5	TGTGCCAGCTCACAGGGAGAATTCCTAGCGGGAGGAGAGACCCAGTACTTC	CASSQGEFLAGGETQYF
.	.	TRBV4-2	TRBJ2-2	TGTGCCAGCAGCCTCAAGGGGGAAACCGGGGAGCTGTTTTTT	CASSLKGETGELFF
.	.	TRBV28	TRBJ2-1	TGTGCCAGCAGTTACGGGGGTTCGGTTGATGAGCAGTTCTTC	CASSYGGSVDEQFF
.	.	TRBV2	TRBJ1-4	TGTGCCAGCAGGACGGAATCAGGGGTACCTAATGAAAAACTGTTTTTT	CASRTESGVPNEKLFF
.	.	TRBV28	TRBJ2-1	TGTGCCAGCAGACAGGGAGGGAGCGATGAGCAGTTCTTC	CASRQGGSDEQFF
few	TRBD2	TRBV4-3	TRBJ2-1	TGCGCCAGCAGCCCCTTCGCTAGCGGGGGTGTTTCCTACAATGAGCAGTTCTTC	CASSPFASGGVSYNEQFF
.	.	TRBV6-5	TRBJ2-5	TGTGCCACCCACTGGCAAGAGACCCAGTACTTC	CATHWQETQYF
.	.	TRBV15	TRBJ2-5	TGTGCCACCAGCAGGGGGGCCAGGGGAAACCAAGAGACCCAGTACTTC	CATSRGARGNQETQYF
few	.	TRBV9	TRBJ2-7	TGTGCCAGCAGCAGCGGGTTGGGCTCCTACGAGCAGTACTTC	CASSSGLGSYEQYF
.	TRBD1	TRBV6-5	TRBJ2-1	TGTGCCAGCAGTTACCAGGGGGCAGGAAATGAGCAGTTCTTC	CASSYQGAGNEQFF
.	.	TRBV28	TRBJ1-3	TGTGCCAGCAGTTTAGGGGGCCCTGGAAACACCATATATTTT	CASSLGGPGNTIYF
.	.	TRBV9	TRBJ2-3	TGTGCCAGCAGCGTAGAAGGGGCCTATGGCACAGATACGCAGTATTTT	CASSVEGAYGTDTQYF
.	TRBD1	TRBV5-1	TRBJ2-7	TGCGCCAGCAGCTTGCGGACAGGATACTACGAGCAGTACTTC	CASSLRTGYYEQYF
.	TRBD1	TRBV10-1	TRBJ1-4	TGCGCCAGCAGTGAGTCCCGGACAGGGGATGAAAAACTGTTTTTT	CASSESRTGDEKLFF
.	TRBD1	TRBV19	TRBJ2-3	TGTGCCAGTGGCATCCCCCGGGACAGGGGGCGAGATACGCAGTATTTT	CASGIPRDRGRDTQYF
few	.	TRBV4-1	TRBJ1-5	TGCGCCAGCAGCCCCCCGGTAACGGCAGGGGCTTTGAATAGCAATCAGCCCCAGCATTTT	CASSPPVTAGALNSNQPQHF
.	TRBD2	TRBV28	TRBJ2-7	TGTGCCAGCAGTTTTGGACTAGCGGGGACTGTCTACGAGCAGTACTTC	CASSFGLAGTVYEQYF
.	TRBD2	TRBV7-8	TRBJ2-1	TGTGCCAGCAGCATGGGGACTAGCGGTTTCCCCGACAATGAGCAGTTCTTC	CASSMGTSGFPDNEQFF
.	TRBD2	TRBV13	TRBJ2-7	TGTGCCAGCAGCCCTGTAGCGGGAGACGGATCCGAGCAGTACTTC	CASSPVAGDGSEQYF
.	TRBD1	TRBV5-1	TRBJ1-2	TGCGCCAGCAGCTTGAACCCCGGGACAGATCGCGCCGACTATGGCTACACCTTC	CASSLNPGTDRADYGYTF
.	TRBD1	TRBV4-3	TRBJ2-3	TGCGCCAGCAGCAACCAGGGGGCGGATACGCAGTATTTT	CASSNQGADTQYF
.	.	TRBV5-1	TRBJ2-1	TGCGCCAGTGGGTTGCAATGGGGAGGTGAGAATGAGCAGTTCTTC	CASGLQWGGENEQFF
.	TRBD1	TRBV7-9	TRBJ2-5	TGTGCCAGCAGCTTGACAGGGCCCCAGTACTTC	CASSLTGPQYF
few	.	TRBV28	TRBJ2-7	TGTGCCAGCAGTAACGGCGAGCAGTACTTC	CASSNGEQYF
.	TRBD1	TRBV28	TRBJ2-4	TGTGCCAGCAGTTCAAACTGGGACAGAGAAAACATTCAGTACTTC	CASSSNWDRENIQYF
.	TRBD2	TRBV11-2	TRBJ2-3	TGTGCCAGCAGTCCACTCCGGGGGGGGCCAGATACGCAGTATTTT	CASSPLRGGPDTQYF
once	.	TRBV7-8	TRBJ1-3	TGTGCCAGCAGCCGACGGATGGGCCTGGGTAACACCATATATTTT	CASSRRMGLGNTIYF
few	.	TRBV10-2	TRBJ2-1	TGCGCCAGCAGTGAGTCTCGGGAGATTAATGAGCAGTTCTTC	CASSESREINEQFF
.	TRBD1	TRBV10-1	TRBJ2-5	TGCGCCAGCAGTGAAGAGGACAGGGTCGGAGAGACCCAGTACTTC	CASSEEDRVGETQYF
.	.	TRBV18	TRBJ1-1	TGTGCCAGCTCACGCGGGACTAGGGAAACTGAAGCTTTCTTT	CASSRGTRETEAFF
.	.	TRBV7-6	TRBJ1-1	TGTGCCAGCAGTTTTGGAGGGCCCGCTGAAGCTTTCTTT	CASSFGGPAEAFF
.	TRBD2	TRBV6-1	TRBJ2-2	TGTGCCACCAGACTAGCGGGAACCGGGGAGCTGTTTTTT	CATRLAGTGELFF
few	TRBD1	TRBV7-2	TRBJ2-7	TGTGCCAGCAGTCCCGGGACAGGGTCCTACGAGCAGTACTTC	CASSPGTGSYEQYF
few	.	TRBV4-3	TRBJ2-2	TGCGCCAGCAGCCAGGCTGGACAGACCCGGGGCGGGGAGCTGTTTTTT	CASSQAGQTRGGELFF
.	.	TRBV7-2	TRBJ2-3	TGTGCCAGCAGCTTTTTCACCCTCAGAGATACGCAGTATTTT	CASSFFTLRDTQYF
few	.	TRBV5-1	TRBJ2-3	TGCGCCAGCAGCTTCCTGGCGGGAAACACAGATACGCAGTATTTT	CASSFLAGNTDTQYF
.	.	TRBV11-2	TRBJ2-7	TGTGCCAGCAGCCTAACGGCGGGTACTGCCTCCTACGAGCAGTACTTC	CASSLTAGTASYEQYF
.	.	TRBV30	TRBJ2-1	TGTGCCTGGACCGATTACAGGGTTGGCAATGAGCAGTTCTTC	CAWTDYRVGNEQFF
few	TRBD1	TRBV7-9	TRBJ1-1	TGTTCCAGCAGCTTAGCGTTCGGCAGGGGGCGGGACACTGAAGCTTTCTTT	CSSSLAFGRGRDTEAFF
.	TRBD2	TRBV19	TRBJ2-3	TGTGCCAGCGCGGAAGCGGGGGGCGAGACAGATACGCAGTATTTT	CASAEAGGETDTQYF
few	.	TRBV4-2	TRBJ2-3	TGTGCCAGCAGCCGCGGGGGCCCGACCACAGATACGCAGTATTTT	CASSRGGPTTDTQYF
.	TRBD2	TRBV5-1	TRBJ2-1	TGCGCCAGCAGCTTGCGACAGCGGGAGAGCAGTGAGCAGTTCTTC	CASSLRQRESSEQFF
.	.	TRBV21-1	TRBJ1-4	TGTGCCAGCAGCCGAAGCCCGGGACTCATCTTGCGGGACGAAAAACTGTTTTTT	CASSRSPGLILRDEKLFF
few	TRBD2	TRBV23-1	TRBJ2-1	TGCGCCAGCAGTTGGGGAACAGTGGCGGGAGAAAATGAGCAGTTCTTC	CASSWGTVAGENEQFF
once	TRBD1	TRBV28	TRBJ1-6	TGTGCCAGCAGACGTCGGGACAGGGTTAATTCACCCCTCCACTTT	CASRRRDRVNSPLHF